The 7 T cell receptor beta chains below all came from one sample that was sequenced in a study of T cells in Graves' hyperthyroidism and ophthalmopathy. Amplification yielded TCR beta CDR3 regions, with RNA transcripts as the source. HTBI primers drove first-round RT-PCR of the TCR CDR3. MiXCR, applied by TCRdb to the multiplex PCR reads, yields one record per CDR3 protein. The table lists roughly 530,000 distinct CDR3 sequences, 15% to 20% of them singletons. Sample: blood. Receptors originate from a woman younger than 30 with Graves' ophthalmopathy.

The J gene is TRBJ2-5, the V gene TRBV19; D call uncertain. The germline V and J ends were trimmed by 9 bases and 3 bases, with 5 bases remaining between them. The CDR3 spans 10 residues. CDR1 is LNHDA and CDR2 is SQIVND in the germline V gene (reference sequence). CDR3: CARPKETQYF. Here the CDR3 DNA reads TGTGCCAGACCTAAAGAGACCCAGTACTTC.

V usage is TRBV24-1 and J usage is TRBJ1-2; tentatively, D is TRBD1 (5 bases). CDR3 length equals 13 residues. Germline-derived CDR1 and CDR2 are KGHDR and SFDVKD. The V end lost 5 bases, the J end lost 2 bases, and 8 bases lay between the germline ends. CDR3 bases: TGTGCCACCAGTGCAGGGTCGAACTATGGCTACACCTTC. Protein product: CATSAGSNYGYTF.

There are a few counts of this clonotype. The chain carries TRBV2 and TRBJ2-1; TRBD1 or TRBD2 may be the D gene (5 bases each). Germline CDR1 reads SNHLY; CDR2 reads FYNNEI. V was pared by 7 bases and J by 3 bases, with 13 bases between. CDR3 size: 14 residues. CDR3 loop: CASKTGTVYNEQFF. CDR3 bases: TGTGCCAGCAAGACCGGGACCGTCTACAATGAGCAGTTCTTC.

The rearrangement links TRBV7-6 to TRBJ2-7; 9 nucleotides agree with TRBD2. Germline CDR1 is SGHVS and CDR2 is FNYEAQ. With V trimmed by 1 base and J by 0 bases, 1 base remained unmatched. The CDR3 runs to 15 residues. The CDR3 nucleotides are TGTGCCAGCAGCTTAGGGACTAGCGACTCCTACGAGCAGTACTTC. Translating it yields CASSLGTSDSYEQYF.

With respect to this clonotype: A clone one base away is much larger, so this may be a read error. The chain couples TRBV7-3 to TRBJ1-2; D unclear. The CDR3 covers 16 residues. Germline V gene lookup returns CDR1 SGHTA and CDR2 FQGTGA. The CDR3 here is CVSNLDGYHLAYGYTF. Here the CDR3 DNA reads TGTGTCAGCAACCTTGACGGGTACCATCTCGCCTATGGCTACACCTTC.

The J gene is TRBJ2-1, the V gene TRBV28; D possibly corresponds to TRBD2 (6 bases). CDR3 length equals 16 residues. Trimming took off 5 bases at V and 0 bases at J, with 14 bases between the two ends. CDR1 MDHEN and CDR2 SYDVKM come from the germline V gene. CDR3 nucleotide sequence: TGTGCCAGCAGTCATATTAGCGGTAGCTCCTACAATGAGCAGTTCTTC. It codes for CASSHISGSSYNEQFF.

This clonotype was seen a few times. This chain connects TRBV29-1 to TRBJ1-1; 7 nucleotides match TRBD1. V lost 6 bases and J lost 1; bases outside the gene matches: 5. This CDR3 contains 13 residues. Germline V CDR1 and CDR2: SQVTM, ANQGSEA. The CDR3 is CSVGGQRNTEAFF. CDR3 coding DNA: TGCAGCGTCGGGGGACAGAGGAACACTGAAGCTTTCTTT.